This passage covers 32 T cell receptor beta chains from one sample sequenced in a study of T cells in Graves' hyperthyroidism and ophthalmopathy. RNA transcripts gave rise to amplified TCR beta CDR3 regions. Using the HTBI primer set, a first-round RT-PCR was run on the TCR CDR3. TCRdb used MiXCR to reprocess the multiplex PCR reads, holding one entry per CDR3 protein. The sample contains 550,000 to 800,000 distinct CDR3 sequences, over 15% of which appear only once. The sequencing sample was made of blood. These receptors were obtained from a man younger than 35 with Graves' hyperthyroidism.

Note on this clonotype: Mismatch with germline at one junction end may stem from a read error. This chain connects TRBV5-1 to TRBJ1-2; possible D gene TRBD1, 5 bases. The V gene's germline CDR1 is SGHRS and CDR2 YFSETQ. The CDR3 is 14 residues long. CDR3 amino acids: CASSLLQASYGYTF. CDR3 in DNA: TGTGCCAGCAGCTTGTTACAGGCGAGTTATGGCTACACCTTC. Full variable domain (remainder filled in from reference TRBV5-1 and TRBJ1-2): KAGVTQTPRYLIKTRGQQVTLSCSPISGHRSVSWYQQTPGQGLQFLFEYFSETQRNKGNFPGRFSGRQFSNSRSEMNVSTLELGDSALYLCASSLLQASYGYTFGSGTRLTVV.

The sample holds many counts of this clonotype. The gene calls are TRBV6-5 and TRBJ2-7, with D tentatively TRBD2 (6 bases). Germline values: CDR1 MNHEY, CDR2 SVGAGI. The CDR3 covers 15 residues. V lost 3 bases and J lost 1, with 13 bases in between. The CDR3 region has the DNA TGTGCCAGCAGTTATCAGGGACTTGGGTCCTACGAGCAGTACTTC. This gives the protein CASSYQGLGSYEQYF.

This clonotype was picked up many times. The gene calls are TRBV6-1 and TRBJ2-5; 7 bases are a match to TRBD1. The CDR3 sequence is 13 residues long. The germline V gene encodes CDR1 MNHNS and CDR2 SASEGT. The V segment lost 7 bases and the J segment 5 bases; nucleotides outside the gene matches: 7. CDR3 residues: CASIKTGTETQYF. The CDR3 DNA is TGTGCCAGCATCAAGACAGGGACGGAGACCCAGTACTTC.

The gene calls are TRBV19 and TRBJ2-1; 7 bases agree with TRBD1. Germline CDR1 and CDR2: LNHDA and SQIVND (reference sequence). CDR3 length: 16 amino acids. The V gene end was trimmed by 0 bases and the J gene end by 6 bases; junction bases not matched to a gene: 8. The DNA of the CDR3 is TGTGCCAGTAGTATAGACGAGGGGGCCTTCACCAATGAGCAGTTCTTC. It specifies CASSIDEGAFTNEQFF.

A few counts support this clonotype. This chain uses TRBV7-2 with TRBJ2-7; D is ambiguous. Germline V gene data show CDR1 as SGHTA and CDR2 as FQGNSA. The length of the CDR3 is 15 residues. Trimming took 2 bases from V and 1 from J, leaving 12 bases between them. The DNA of the CDR3 is TGTGCCAGCAGCTTACGGCCGGGCCCTTCCTACGAGCAGTACTTC. It encodes CASSLRPGPSYEQYF.

About this clonotype itself: This may be a read error, as it is one base from a much larger clone. The J gene is TRBJ1-2, the V gene TRBV28, with D hard to call. The germline gives CDR1 MDHEN, CDR2 SYDVKM. This CDR3 comprises 12 residues. The DNA for the CDR3 is TGTGCCTGCAGCACCGGGGACTATGGCTACACCTTC. Protein product: CACSTGDYGYTF.

As regards this clonotype: One base away lies a much larger clone, so this may be a sequencing read error. CDR3: CASSLTGLAPYEQHF. DNA for the CDR3: TGTGCCAGCAGTTTGACAGGCCTTGCACCCTACGAGCAGCACTTC. This sequence joins TRBV27 and TRBJ2-7; D possibly corresponds to TRBD1 (6 bases). CDR3 size: 15 residues. From germline, CDR1 is MNHEY and CDR2 SMNVEV (reference sequence).

This chain joins TRBV28 and TRBJ1-2; D might be TRBD1 (5 bases). V was shortened by 3 bases and J by 6 bases, with 17 bases between the two germline ends. The germline V gene has CDR1 MDHEN and CDR2 SYDVKM. CDR3 size: 15 residues. The CDR3 DNA is TGTGCCAGCAGTTTCTCGGGACGCCCTCAGGATGGCTACACCTTC. Translation gives CASSFSGRPQDGYTF.

This clonotype was observed a few times. The chain combines TRBV12-3 or TRBV12-4 with TRBJ1-5, with TRBD1 matching 9 bases. V dropped 5 bases and J dropped 5; count of bases not matched to a gene: 19. The CDR3 covers 19 residues. The CDR3, as DNA: TGTGCCAGCAGTCCAGGCCGGGACAGGGTGGGGGTGTTGGATCAGCCCCAGCATTTT. Translating it yields CASSPGRDRVGVLDQPQHF.

Ten or more counts support this clonotype. The chain recombines TRBV28 with TRBJ2-7; no reliable D call. The CDR3 spans 15 residues. V was trimmed by 6 bases and J by 0 bases, leaving 15 bases between them. Germline V gives CDR1 MDHEN, CDR2 SYDVKM. This CDR3 is CASSRGGDLSYEQYF. In nucleotides, the CDR3 is TGTGCCAGCAGCCGCGGTGGCGACCTCTCCTACGAGCAGTACTTC.

The chain uses TRBV6-2 or TRBV6-3 and TRBJ2-3; D is perhaps TRBD2 (6 bases). V shed 6 bases and J shed 1 base, with 14 bases lying between them. CDR1 is MNHEY and CDR2 is SVGEGT in the germline V gene. CDR3 size: 15 residues. CDR3 in DNA: TGTGCCAGCAGGGAGGGACTCTCAGGCACAGATACGCAGTATTTT. It specifies CASREGLSGTDTQYF.

This clonotype was counted ten times or more. This chain uses TRBV12-3 or TRBV12-4 with TRBJ2-3, with D uncertain. Trimming took off 4 bases at V and 2 bases at J, with 13 bases between the two ends. The CDR3 extends over 15 amino acids. CDR3 sequence reads: CASSSFLRATDTQYF. The CDR3 bases are TGTGCCAGCAGTTCCTTCTTACGGGCCACAGATACGCAGTATTTT.

V usage is TRBV30 and J usage is TRBJ2-4; D might be TRBD1 (6 bases). Between the trimmed V and J ends, which lost 0 bases and 12 bases, there was a span of 12 bases. Germline V gene data show CDR1 as GTSNPN and CDR2 as SVGIG (reference sequence). The CDR3 contains 12 residues. The CDR3, as DNA: TGTGCCTGGAGTGTAATAGGGGACAATCAGTACTTC. It is translated as CAWSVIGDNQYF.

This clonotype was counted many times. CDR3 protein: CSARPGGGQETQYF. For the CDR3, the DNA is TGCAGTGCTAGGCCTGGGGGGGGGCAAGAGACCCAGTACTTC. The chain has TRBV20-1 and TRBJ2-5, with 7 bases identical to TRBD2. The CDR3 covers 14 residues. Germline V lookup: CDR1 DFQATT, CDR2 SNEGSKA (reference sequence). The V gene end was trimmed by 3 bases and the J gene end by 2 bases; junction bases not matched to a gene: 6.

This clonotype was seen a handful of times. The chain links TRBV19 to TRBJ2-1, with TRBD1 identical over 9 bases. Germline assignment: CDR1 LNHDA and CDR2 SQIVND (reference sequence). Losses at the gene ends were 6 bases for V and 4 bases for J; bases not matched to a gene: 7. The CDR3 length is 15 residues. This chain's CDR3 is CASRGRDRVYNEQFF. CDR3 coding DNA: TGTGCCAGTAGGGGACGGGACAGGGTTTACAATGAGCAGTTCTTC.

This clonotype has just a few counts. J is TRBJ2-7 and V is TRBV4-1; the D gene is possibly TRBD1 (5 bases). With 2 bases removed from V and 1 base from J, the gap between germline ends came to 9 bases. This CDR3 spans 14 amino acids. The V gene's germline CDR1 is MGHRA and CDR2 YSYEKL. The CDR3 DNA is TGCGCCAGCAGCCAACCAGGGATATCCTACGAGCAGTACTTC. Encoded protein: CASSQPGISYEQYF.

This clonotype was seen at least ten times. The chain uses TRBV7-9 and TRBJ2-7; 7 nucleotides match TRBD2. Trimming removed 10 bases from V and 2 bases from J; junction bases left unmatched: 5. The CDR3 contains 12 residues. Germline assignment: CDR1 SEHNR and CDR2 FQNEAQ (reference sequence). The CDR3 loop is CAISGSTYEQYF. DNA for the CDR3: TGTGCCATTAGCGGGTCCACCTACGAGCAGTACTTC.

This sequence joins TRBV18 and TRBJ2-2, with 7 bases matching TRBD1. Trimming took 5 bases from V and 4 from J; bases not matched to a gene: 7. CDR1 and CDR2 (germline): KGHSH, LQKENI. The CDR3 totals 15 residues. CDR3 DNA sequence: TGTGCCAGCTCAGAACTACAGGGGCGCACCGGGGAGCTGTTTTTT. It yields the protein CASSELQGRTGELFF.

The chain employs TRBV20-1 and TRBJ2-1; TRBD2 aligns across 14 bases. In germline, CDR1 is DFQATT, CDR2 SNEGSKA (reference sequence). The V gene end was trimmed by 1 base and the J gene end by 4 bases; junction bases not matched to a gene: 3. This CDR3 has 16 residues. The CDR3 sequence: CSARGLAGGSYNEQFF. The CDR3 nucleotides read TGCAGTGCTAGAGGACTAGCGGGAGGGTCATACAATGAGCAGTTCTTC.

There are a few counts of this clonotype. This chain connects TRBV14 to TRBJ2-7; D unresolved. CDR1 is SGHDN, CDR2 FVKESK, per germline. The CDR3 spans 14 residues. The V end lost 5 bases, the J end lost 2 bases, and 13 bases lay between the germline ends. CDR3 sequence (DNA): TGTGCCAGCAGCTTGATGAACAAGCCCTACGAGCAGTACTTC. Its protein product is CASSLMNKPYEQYF.

This clonotype was seen repeatedly, ten times or more. The V gene is TRBV3-1, the J gene TRBJ2-7; a possible D gene is TRBD2 (5 bases). The germline V gene encodes CDR1 LGHDT and CDR2 YNNKEL (reference sequence). CDR3 length equals 14 residues. V was clipped by 2 bases and J by 4 bases, with 12 bases between them. CDR3 region: CASSQRTFEYEQYF. For the CDR3, the DNA is TGTGCCAGCAGCCAAAGGACTTTCGAGTACGAGCAGTACTTC.

In this sample, this clonotype turned up a few times. This chain connects TRBV4-1 to TRBJ1-1, with D possibly TRBD1 on 5 matching bases. The V end was cut by 4 bases, the J end by 3 bases, with 12 bases between. This CDR3 region has 14 residues. CDR1 is MGHRA, CDR2 YSYEKL, per germline. The CDR3 reads CASSPLMGDTEAFF. The DNA for the CDR3 is TGCGCCAGCAGCCCCCTAATGGGGGACACTGAAGCTTTCTTT.

J is TRBJ1-3 and V is TRBV7-2, with TRBD1 matching over 9 bases. The CDR3 consists of 16 residues. Losses at the gene ends were 4 bases for V and 0 bases for J; bases not matched to a gene: 4. Germline-derived CDR1 and CDR2 are SGHTA and FQGNSA. CDR3 nucleotide sequence: TGTGCCAGCAGCTATTACAGGGGGCTCTCTGGAAACACCATATATTTT. Translation gives CASSYYRGLSGNTIYF. Filled out from reference TRBV7-2 and TRBJ1-3, the complete variable domain reads GAGVSQSPSNKVTEKGKDVELRCDPISGHTALYWYRQSLGQGLEFLIYFQGNSAPDKSGLPSDRFSAERTGGSVSTLTIQRTQQEDSAVYLCASSYYRGLSGNTIYFGEGSWLTVV.

This clonotype was observed many times. This chain links TRBV2 with TRBJ2-7, with 14 bases that match TRBD2. The germline gives CDR1 SNHLY, CDR2 FYNNEI. The CDR3 length is 19 residues. Germline trimming cut 6 bases from V and 1 base from J; bases unmatched to any gene: 14. CDR3 sequence reads: CASRKGRLAGGTRSYEQYF. CDR3 coding DNA: TGTGCCAGCAGGAAGGGGAGACTAGCGGGAGGGACGAGGTCCTACGAGCAGTACTTC.

This clonotype was seen only a few times. This chain joins TRBV24-1 and TRBJ1-1; 8 positions agree with TRBD1. J lost 5 bases, V lost 4 bases, and 5 bases had no gene match. Germline lookup yields CDR1 KGHDR and CDR2 SFDVKD. This CDR3 is 14 amino acids long. The CDR3 reads CATSDPDRGTEAFF. For the CDR3, the DNA is TGTGCCACCAGTGACCCCGACAGGGGAACTGAAGCTTTCTTT.

This clonotype was recorded a few times. The rearrangement uses TRBV29-1 and TRBJ2-3, with TRBD2 matching 11 bases. CDR3 length equals 15 residues. The J segment lost 2 bases and the V segment lost 4 bases, leaving 5 bases of the junction unmatched. The germline V gene encodes CDR1 SQVTM and CDR2 ANQGSEA. CDR3 loop: CSVGGLAAHTDTQYF. The CDR3 DNA follows: TGCAGCGTTGGGGGACTAGCGGCCCACACAGATACGCAGTATTTT.

The rearrangement links TRBV6-1 to TRBJ2-2, with 8 bases aligning to TRBD2. In germline, CDR1 is MNHNS, CDR2 SASEGT. This CDR3 spans 13 amino acids. Unmatched junction bases numbered 3, after V lost 6 bases and J lost 6 bases. CDR3 region: CASRPGLAGELFF. CDR3 nucleotides: TGTGCCAGCAGGCCGGGACTAGCCGGGGAGCTGTTTTTT.

This clonotype was recorded many times. The chain links TRBV18 to TRBJ1-1; maybe TRBD1 (6 bases). Germline CDR1 KGHSH, CDR2 LQKENI. The CDR3 length is 13 residues. The V gene lost 7 bases and the J gene lost 1 base, with 10 bases spanning the gap. Written as DNA, the CDR3 is TGTGCCAGCTTGTGGACAGAGAACACTGAAGCTTTCTTT. It yields the protein CASLWTENTEAFF.

Worth noting for this clonotype: A much larger clone sits a single nucleotide away, making a read error possible. The V call is TRBV2, the J call TRBJ2-3; 9 nucleotides match TRBD1. From germline, CDR1 is SNHLY and CDR2 FYNNEI. This CDR3 spans 15 amino acids. V trimming: 1 base; J trimming: 3 bases; junction bases outside the gene matches: 2. CDR3 amino acids: CASSEGGQGTDTQYF. The CDR3, as DNA: TGTGCCAGCAGTGAAGGGGGACAGGGAACAGATACGCAGTATTTT.

This clonotype was seen ten or more times. The chain combines TRBV27 with TRBJ1-5; 8 bases map to TRBD1. This CDR3 is built from 14 residues. V gave up 5 bases and J gave up 1 base; unmatched junction bases: 1. Germline values: CDR1 MNHEY, CDR2 SMNVEV (reference sequence). The chain's CDR3 is CASSAGGSNQPQHF. In DNA, the CDR3 is TGTGCCAGCAGTGCAGGGGGCAGCAATCAGCCCCAGCATTTT.

The chain is built from TRBV12-3 or TRBV12-4 and TRBJ1-1; no definite D call. The V gene lost 2 bases and the J gene lost 1 base, with 8 bases spanning the gap. This CDR3 contains 14 residues. The CDR3 loop is CASSLPVGNTEAFF. CDR3 nucleotide sequence: TGTGCCAGCAGTTTACCGGTCGGGAACACTGAAGCTTTCTTT.

The chain links TRBV30 to TRBJ1-5; 10 nucleotides agree with TRBD1. In germline, CDR1 is GTSNPN, CDR2 SVGIG (reference sequence). Unmatched junction bases numbered 3, after V lost 0 bases and J lost 1 base. The length of the CDR3 is 16 residues. CDR3 region: CAWSVGTGVSNQPQHF. CDR3 sequence (DNA): TGTGCCTGGAGTGTAGGGACAGGGGTGAGCAATCAGCCCCAGCATTTT. Based on the CDR3 plus reference TRBV30 and TRBJ1-5, the full variable domain is SQTIHQWPATLVQPVGSPLSLECTVEGTSNPNLYWYRQAAGRGLQLLFYSVGIGQISSEVPQNLSASRPQDRQFILSSKKLLLSDSGFYLCAWSVGTGVSNQPQHFGDGTRLSIL.